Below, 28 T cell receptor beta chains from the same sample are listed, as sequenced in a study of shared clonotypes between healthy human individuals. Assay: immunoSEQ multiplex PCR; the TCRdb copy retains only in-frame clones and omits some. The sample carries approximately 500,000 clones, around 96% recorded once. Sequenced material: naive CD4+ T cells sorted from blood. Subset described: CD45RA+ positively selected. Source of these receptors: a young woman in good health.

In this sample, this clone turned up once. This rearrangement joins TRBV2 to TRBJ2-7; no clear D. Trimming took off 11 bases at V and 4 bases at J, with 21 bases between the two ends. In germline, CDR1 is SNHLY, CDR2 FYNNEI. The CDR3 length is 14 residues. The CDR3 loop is CAVYRSEPQYEQYF. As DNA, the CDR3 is TGTGCCGTCTACAGATCCGAGCCCCAGTACGAGCAGTACTTC.

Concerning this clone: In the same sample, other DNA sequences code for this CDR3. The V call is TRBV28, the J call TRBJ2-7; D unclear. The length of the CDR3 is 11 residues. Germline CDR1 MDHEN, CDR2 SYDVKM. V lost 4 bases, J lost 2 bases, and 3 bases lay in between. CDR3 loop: CASSSAYEQYF. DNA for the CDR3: TGTGCCAGCAGTTCTGCCTACGAGCAGTACTTC.

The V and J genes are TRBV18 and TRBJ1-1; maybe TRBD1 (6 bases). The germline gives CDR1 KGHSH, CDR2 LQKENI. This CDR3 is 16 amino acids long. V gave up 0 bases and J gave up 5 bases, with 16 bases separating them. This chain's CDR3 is CASSPPRAGERTEAFF. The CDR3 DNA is TGTGCCAGCTCACCACCGAGGGCAGGGGAGAGGACTGAAGCTTTCTTT. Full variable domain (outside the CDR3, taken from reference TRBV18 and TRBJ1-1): NAGVMQNPRHLVRRRGQEARLRCSPMKGHSHVYWYRQLPEEGLKFMVYLQKENIIDESGMPKERFSAEFPKEGPSILRIQQVVRGDSAAYFCASSPPRAGERTEAFFGQGTRLTVV.

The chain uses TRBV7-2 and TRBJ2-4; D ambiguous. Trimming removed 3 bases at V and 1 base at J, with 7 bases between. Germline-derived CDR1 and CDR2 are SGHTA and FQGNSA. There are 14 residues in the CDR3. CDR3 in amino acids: CASSFSRAKNIQYF. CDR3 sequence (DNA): TGTGCCAGCAGCTTTTCTCGGGCCAAAAACATTCAGTACTTC.

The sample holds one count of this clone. As DNA, the CDR3 is TGTGCCAGTAAGCCACACGGGGGCGCCGTAAGGGAGACCCAGTACTTC. This codes for CASKPHGGAVRETQYF. This chain links TRBV19 with TRBJ2-5, with D possibly called TRBD1 or TRBD2 (6 bases each). Germline loops: CDR1 LNHDA, CDR2 SQIVND (reference sequence). The CDR3 is made up of 16 amino acids. V lost 7 bases and J 5 bases, leaving 23 bases between the germline ends.

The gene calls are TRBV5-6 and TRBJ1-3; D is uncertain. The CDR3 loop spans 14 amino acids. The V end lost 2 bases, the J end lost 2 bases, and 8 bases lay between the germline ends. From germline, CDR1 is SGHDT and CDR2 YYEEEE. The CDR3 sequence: CASSLLGTGNTIYF. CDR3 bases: TGTGCCAGCAGCTTATTGGGGACTGGAAACACCATATATTTT.

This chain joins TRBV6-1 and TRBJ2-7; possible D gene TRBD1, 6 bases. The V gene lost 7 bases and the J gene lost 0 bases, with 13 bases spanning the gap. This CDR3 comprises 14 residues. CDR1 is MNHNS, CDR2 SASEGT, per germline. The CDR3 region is CASNHRAASYEQYF. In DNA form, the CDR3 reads TGTGCCAGCAACCACAGGGCGGCCTCCTACGAGCAGTACTTC.

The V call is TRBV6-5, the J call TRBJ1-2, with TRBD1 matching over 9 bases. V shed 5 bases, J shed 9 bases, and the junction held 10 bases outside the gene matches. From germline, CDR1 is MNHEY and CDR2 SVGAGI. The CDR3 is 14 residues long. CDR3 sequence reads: CASSTGQGRGSYTF. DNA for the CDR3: TGTGCCAGCAGTACCGGACAGGGGCGCGGGAGCTACACCTTC.

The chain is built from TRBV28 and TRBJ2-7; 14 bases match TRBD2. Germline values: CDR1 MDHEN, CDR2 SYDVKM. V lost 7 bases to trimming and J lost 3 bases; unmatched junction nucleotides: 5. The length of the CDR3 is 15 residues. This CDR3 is CASTLGLAGVYEQYF. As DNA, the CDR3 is TGTGCCAGCACCCTGGGACTAGCGGGAGTCTACGAGCAGTACTTC.

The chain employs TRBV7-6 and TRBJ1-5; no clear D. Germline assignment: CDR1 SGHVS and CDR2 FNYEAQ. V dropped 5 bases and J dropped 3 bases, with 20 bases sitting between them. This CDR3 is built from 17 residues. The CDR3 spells CASSPNLLNFPNQPQHF. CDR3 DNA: TGTGCCAGCAGCCCAAATCTTTTAAATTTCCCCAATCAGCCCCAGCATTTT.

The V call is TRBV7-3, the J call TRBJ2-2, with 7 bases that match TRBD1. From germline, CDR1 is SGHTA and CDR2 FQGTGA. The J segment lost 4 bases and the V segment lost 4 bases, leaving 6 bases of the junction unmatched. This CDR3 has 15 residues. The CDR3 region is CASSSTGDSTGELFF. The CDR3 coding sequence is TGTGCCAGCAGCTCAACAGGGGATAGCACCGGGGAGCTGTTTTTT.

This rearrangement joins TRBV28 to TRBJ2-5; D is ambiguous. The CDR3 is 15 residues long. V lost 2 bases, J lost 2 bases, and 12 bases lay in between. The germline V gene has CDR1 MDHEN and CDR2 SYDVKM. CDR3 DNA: TGTGCCAGCAGTTTACCCCACGTAGTACAAGAGACCCAGTACTTC. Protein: CASSLPHVVQETQYF.

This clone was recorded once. The CDR3 DNA is TGCGCCAGCAGCTTGGAAAGCGGGAGGAACAATGAGCAGTTCTTC. As protein: CASSLESGRNNEQFF. This sequence joins TRBV5-1 and TRBJ2-1, with 9 bases lining up with TRBD2. The CDR3 runs 15 residues. Germline V gene data show CDR1 as SGHRS and CDR2 as YFSETQ. Trimming at V came to 0 bases and at J to 5 bases, leaving 3 bases not matched to a gene.

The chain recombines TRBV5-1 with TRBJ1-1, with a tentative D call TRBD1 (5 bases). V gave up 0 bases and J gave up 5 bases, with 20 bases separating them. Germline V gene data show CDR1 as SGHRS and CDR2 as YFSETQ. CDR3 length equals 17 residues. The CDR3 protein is CASSLALIQGSRTEAFF. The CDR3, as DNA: TGCGCCAGCAGCTTGGCGTTAATCCAGGGTAGTCGGACTGAAGCTTTCTTT.

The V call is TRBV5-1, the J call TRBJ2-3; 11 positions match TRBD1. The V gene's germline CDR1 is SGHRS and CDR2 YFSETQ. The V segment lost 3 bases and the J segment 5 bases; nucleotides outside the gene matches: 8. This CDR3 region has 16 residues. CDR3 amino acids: CASSWTGQGVVDTQYF. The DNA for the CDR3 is TGCGCCAGCAGCTGGACGGGACAGGGGGTTGTAGATACGCAGTATTTT.

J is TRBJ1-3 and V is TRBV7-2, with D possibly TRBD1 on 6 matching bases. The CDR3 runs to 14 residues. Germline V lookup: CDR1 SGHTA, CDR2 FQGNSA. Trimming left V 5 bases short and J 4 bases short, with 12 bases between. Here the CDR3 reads CASSTQGGGNTIYF. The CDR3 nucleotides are TGTGCCAGCAGCACACAGGGTGGGGGAAACACCATATATTTT.

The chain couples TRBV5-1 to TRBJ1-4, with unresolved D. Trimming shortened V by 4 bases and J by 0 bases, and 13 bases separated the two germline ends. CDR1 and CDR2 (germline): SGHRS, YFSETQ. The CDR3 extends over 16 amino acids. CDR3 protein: CASSPTLGPTNEKLFF. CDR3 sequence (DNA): TGCGCCAGCAGCCCTACCCTGGGTCCAACTAATGAAAAACTGTTTTTT.

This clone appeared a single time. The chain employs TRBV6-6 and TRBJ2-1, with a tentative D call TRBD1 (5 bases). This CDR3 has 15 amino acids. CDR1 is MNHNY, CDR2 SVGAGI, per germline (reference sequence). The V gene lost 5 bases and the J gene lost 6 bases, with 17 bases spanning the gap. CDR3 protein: CASSPIQGIVNEQFF. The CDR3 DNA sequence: TGTGCCAGCAGTCCCATCCAGGGAATAGTCAATGAGCAGTTCTTC.

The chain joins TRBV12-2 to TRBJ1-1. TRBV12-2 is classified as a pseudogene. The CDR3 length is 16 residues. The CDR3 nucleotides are TGTGCAAGTCGCTTACCACCCAGTACGAGGAACACTGAAGCTTTCTTT. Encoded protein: CASRLPPSTRNTEAFF.

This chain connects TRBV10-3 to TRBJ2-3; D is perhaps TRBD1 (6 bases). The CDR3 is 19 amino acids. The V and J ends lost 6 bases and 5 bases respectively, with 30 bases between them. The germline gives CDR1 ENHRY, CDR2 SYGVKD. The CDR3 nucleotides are TGTGCCATCAGGGCCTACCGAGCCTCACAGGGTGGGGTGGGAGATACGCAGTATTTT. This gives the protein CAIRAYRASQGGVGDTQYF.

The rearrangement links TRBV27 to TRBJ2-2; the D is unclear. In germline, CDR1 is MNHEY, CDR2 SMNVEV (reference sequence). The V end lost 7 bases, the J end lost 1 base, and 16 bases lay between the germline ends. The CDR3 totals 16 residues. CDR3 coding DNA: TGTGCCAGCACCTCCGGGCTAACCCGGAACACCGGGGAGCTGTTTTTT. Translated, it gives CASTSGLTRNTGELFF.

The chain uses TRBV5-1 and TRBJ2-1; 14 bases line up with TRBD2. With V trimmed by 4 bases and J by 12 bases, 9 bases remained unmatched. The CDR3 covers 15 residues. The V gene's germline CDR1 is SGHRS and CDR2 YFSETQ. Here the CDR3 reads CASSPAGTSGSGQFF. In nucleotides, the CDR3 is TGCGCCAGCAGCCCGGCGGGGACTAGCGGGAGTGGGCAGTTCTTC.

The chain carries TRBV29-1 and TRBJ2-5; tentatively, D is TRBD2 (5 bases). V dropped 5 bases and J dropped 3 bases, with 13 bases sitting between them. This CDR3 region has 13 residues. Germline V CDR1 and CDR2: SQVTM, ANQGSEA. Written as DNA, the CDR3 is TGCAGCGTTCGGGGAAGGGCGGAAGAGACCCAGTACTTC. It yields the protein CSVRGRAEETQYF.

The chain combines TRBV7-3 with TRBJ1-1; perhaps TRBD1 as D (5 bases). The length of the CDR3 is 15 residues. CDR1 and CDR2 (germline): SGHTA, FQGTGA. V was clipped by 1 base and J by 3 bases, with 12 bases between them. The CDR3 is CASSLRKQGYTEAFF. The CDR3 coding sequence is TGTGCCAGCAGCTTAAGGAAGCAGGGATACACTGAAGCTTTCTTT. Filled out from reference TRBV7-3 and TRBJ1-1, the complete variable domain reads GAGVSQTPSNKVTEKGKYVELRCDPISGHTALYWYRQSLGQGPEFLIYFQGTGAADDSGLPNDRFFAVRPEGSVSTLKIQRTERGDSAVYLCASSLRKQGYTEAFFGQGTRLTVV.

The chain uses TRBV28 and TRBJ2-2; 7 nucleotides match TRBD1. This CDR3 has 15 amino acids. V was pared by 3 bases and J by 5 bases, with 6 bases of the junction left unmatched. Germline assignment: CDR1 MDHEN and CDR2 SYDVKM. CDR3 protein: CASSFNRGWTGELFF. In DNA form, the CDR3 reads TGTGCCAGCAGTTTTAACAGGGGTTGGACCGGGGAGCTGTTTTTT. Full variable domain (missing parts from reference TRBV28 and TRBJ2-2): DVKVTQSSRYLVKRTGEKVFLECVQDMDHENMFWYRQDPGLGLRLIYFSYDVKMKEKGDIPEGYSVSREKKERFSLILESASTNQTSMYLCASSFNRGWTGELFFGEGSRLTVL.

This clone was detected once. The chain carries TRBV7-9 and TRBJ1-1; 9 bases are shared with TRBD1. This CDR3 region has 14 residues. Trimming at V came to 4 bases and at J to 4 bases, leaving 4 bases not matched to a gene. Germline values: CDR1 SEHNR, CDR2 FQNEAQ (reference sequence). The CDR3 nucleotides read TGTGCCAGCAGCTGGGGGACAGGGAGCACTGAAGCTTTCTTT. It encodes CASSWGTGSTEAFF.

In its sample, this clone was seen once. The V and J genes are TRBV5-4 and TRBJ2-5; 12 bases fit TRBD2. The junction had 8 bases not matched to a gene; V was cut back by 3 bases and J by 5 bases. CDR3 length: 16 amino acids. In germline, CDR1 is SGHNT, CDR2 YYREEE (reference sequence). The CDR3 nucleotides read TGTGCCAGCAGCTCGGCTAGCGGGAGGGCCCTCGAGACCCAGTACTTC. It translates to CASSSASGRALETQYF.

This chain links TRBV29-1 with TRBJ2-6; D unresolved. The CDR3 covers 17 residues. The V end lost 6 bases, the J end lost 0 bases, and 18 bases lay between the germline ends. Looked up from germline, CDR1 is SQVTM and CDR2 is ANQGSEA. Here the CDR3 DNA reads TGCAGCGTCCGCCCTCCCGGACCAAACTCTGGGGCCAACGTCCTGACTTTC. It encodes CSVRPPGPNSGANVLTF.